The 23 T cell receptor beta chains below come from one sample, sequenced in a study of CD8+CD57+ T cells in acquired aplastic anemia. TCR beta VDJ and CDR3 profiles were obtained from a genomic DNA template. One entry per CDR3 protein, called by TCRdb with MiXCR from the reads. This table has 150,000 or so distinct CDR3 sequences, less than 60% appearing once. Patients chosen for sequencing had CD8+CD57+ cells that had expanded, as shown by flow cytometry. Sample: sorted CD4+, CD8+, or CD8+CD57+ T cells (not recorded which) from PBMCs. The receptors shown here come from a human donor with aplastic anemia.

This clonotype was observed a few times. The chain uses TRBV5-6 and TRBJ2-3, with D possibly matching TRBD1 (7 bases). This CDR3 region has 16 residues. Germline V gives CDR1 SGHDT, CDR2 YYEEEE. The ends were cut back, 3 bases at V and 4 bases at J, with 18 bases in the middle. CDR3 residues: CASSSRDSSLPDTQYF. The DNA of the CDR3 is TGTGCCAGCAGCTCGCGGGACAGCTCCTTACCAGATACGCAGTATTTT.

The genes are TRBV9 and TRBJ2-7; the match to TRBD2 covers 16 bases. CDR1 is SGDLS, CDR2 YYNGEE, per germline. V shed 4 bases, J shed 2 bases, and the junction held 6 bases outside the gene matches. The CDR3 sequence is 17 residues long. The CDR3: CASSYTGTSGRAYEQYF. CDR3 DNA sequence: TGTGCCAGCAGCTATACCGGGACTAGCGGGAGGGCCTACGAGCAGTACTTC.

This clonotype appeared many times. The CDR3 DNA reads as TGCAGTGCAAGGGGACTGCATGCGAACACCGGGGAGCTGTTTTTT. Protein: CSARGLHANTGELFF. This chain uses TRBV20-1 with TRBJ2-2, with a weak D call TRBD2 (6 bases). This CDR3 region has 15 residues. Germline lookup yields CDR1 DFQATT and CDR2 SNEGSKA (reference sequence). The V end was cut by 6 bases, the J end by 0 bases, with 14 bases between.

The V call is TRBV19, the J call TRBJ2-1, with 8 bases fitting TRBD1. This CDR3 has 13 residues. The V and J ends lost 10 bases and 0 bases, in that order; junction bases with no gene match: 2. Germline assignment: CDR1 LNHDA and CDR2 SQIVND (reference sequence). DNA for the CDR3: TGTGCCACAGGGGGCCGCTCCTACAATGAGCAGTTCTTC. Its protein is CATGGRSYNEQFF.

This clonotype was detected only a few times. The chain recombines TRBV6-1 with TRBJ1-3, with TRBD1 matching 7 bases. The CDR3 runs to 18 residues. V gave up 5 bases and J gave up 2 bases; unmatched junction bases: 15. Looked up from germline, CDR1 is MNHNS and CDR2 is SASEGT. CDR3 coding DNA: TGTGCCAGCAGTCGGAAACTTACAGGGGACAGTCCTGGAAACACCATATATTTT. The encoded protein is CASSRKLTGDSPGNTIYF.

J is TRBJ1-1 and V is TRBV19; tentative D call: TRBD1 (5 bases). The CDR3 has 14 amino acids. Trimming removed 5 bases at V and 7 bases at J, with 17 bases between. CDR1 and CDR2 from the germline V gene are LNHDA and SQIVND (reference sequence). CDR3 bases: TGTGCCAGTAGTTCGGGGGGAGGCTCCCTTGAAGCTTTCTTT. Its protein product is CASSSGGGSLEAFF.

The V call is TRBV7-8, the J call TRBJ1-1; TRBD1 is a possible D gene (6 bases). Looked up from germline, CDR1 is SGHVS and CDR2 is FQNEAQ. The CDR3 is 12 amino acids. The V and J ends lost 8 bases and 10 bases respectively, with 17 bases between them. CDR3 sequence reads: CASRLEGDVAFF. The DNA for the CDR3 is TGTGCCAGCCGACTGGAGGGGGACGTAGCTTTCTTT.

This clonotype was observed a few times. One end of the junction does not line up with germline, which may come from a read error. The chain recombines TRBV15 with TRBJ2-1; 8 bases are a match to TRBD2. The CDR3 is 17 residues long. Germline V gene data show CDR1 as LNHNV and CDR2 as YYDKDF (reference sequence). The CDR3 loop reads CASSRGLAQSSYNEQFF. CDR3 bases: TGTGCCAGCAGCCGTGGACTAGCCCAGAGCTCCTACAATGAGCAGTTCTTC.

The genes are TRBV20-1 and TRBJ1-2, with 7 positions matching TRBD1. Germline CDR1 DFQATT, CDR2 SNEGSKA (reference sequence). J was trimmed by 9 bases and V by 2 bases; bases with no gene match: 6. CDR3 length: 12 residues. The DNA of the CDR3 is TGCAGTGCTAGACCTGGACAGGAGAGCTACACCTTC. It translates to CSARPGQESYTF.

CDR3 in DNA: TGTGCCATCAGTGGCTGGGACAGCTACGAGCAGTACTTC. Translation: CAISGWDSYEQYF. The chain combines TRBV10-3 with TRBJ2-7; the match to TRBD1 covers 7 bases. Germline trimming cut 4 bases from V and 3 bases from J; bases unmatched to any gene: 3. CDR1 and CDR2 (germline): ENHRY, SYGVKD. The CDR3 consists of 13 residues.

The sample holds a few counts of this clonotype. V usage is TRBV28 and J usage is TRBJ2-1; D could derive from TRBD1 or TRBD2 (6 bases each). The CDR3 length is 11 residues. Trimming cost V 7 bases and J 10 bases, with 11 bases left between them. Germline V gene data show CDR1 as MDHEN and CDR2 as SYDVKM. The CDR3 DNA follows: TGTGCCAGCAATCGAGGGGGGGAGCAGTTCTTC. Its protein product is CASNRGGEQFF.

This sequence joins TRBV29-1 and TRBJ2-7; 10 nucleotides agree with TRBD2. Germline V CDR1 and CDR2: SQVTM, ANQGSEA. The ends lost 8 bases at V and 1 base at J; junction bases unmatched: 5. The CDR3 covers 13 residues. Here the CDR3 DNA reads TGCAGCTCACCACTAGCGGGGTCCTACGAGCAGTACTTC. This gives the protein CSSPLAGSYEQYF.

The chain joins TRBV12-3 or TRBV12-4 to TRBJ1-3; no definite D call. This CDR3 is built from 16 residues. Trimming stripped 5 bases from V and 0 bases from J, with 14 bases between. CDR3: CASSKVGRSSGNTIYF. CDR3 bases: TGTGCCAGCAGTAAAGTTGGACGTAGCTCTGGAAACACCATATATTTT.

The V and J genes are TRBV10-3 and TRBJ2-3, with 9 positions matching TRBD2. The germline gives CDR1 ENHRY, CDR2 SYGVKD. V was pared by 2 bases and J by 4 bases, with 4 bases of the junction left unmatched. This CDR3 is 15 amino acids long. The CDR3 reads CAISEVTSGADTQYF. The CDR3 region has the DNA TGTGCCATCAGTGAGGTGACTAGCGGCGCAGATACGCAGTATTTT.

The chain carries TRBV19 and TRBJ1-4; no definite D call. CDR1 is LNHDA and CDR2 is SQIVND in the germline V gene (reference sequence). Trimming removed 7 bases from V and 0 bases from J, with 9 bases in between. The CDR3 covers 14 residues. CDR3 bases: TGTGCCAGTAAAAGGGCAACAACTAATGAAAAACTGTTTTTT. Its protein is CASKRATTNEKLFF. The full variable domain, in which reference TRBV19 and TRBJ1-4 provide the parts outside the CDR3, is DGGITQSPKYLFRKEGQNVTLSCEQNLNHDAMYWYRQDPGQGLRLIYYSQIVNDFQKGDIAEGYSVSREKKESFPLTVTSAQKNPTAFYLCASKRATTNEKLFFGSGTQLSVL.

This clonotype has more than one count but fewer than ten. The chain links TRBV30 to TRBJ1-6; D is undetermined. This CDR3 comprises 14 residues. The germline V gene has CDR1 GTSNPN and CDR2 SVGIG (reference sequence). Between the trimmed V and J ends, which lost 3 bases and 2 bases, there was a span of 8 bases. The CDR3 DNA follows: TGTGCCTGGAGAAGTGGGCCCTATAATTCACCCCTCCACTTT. Protein sequence: CAWRSGPYNSPLHF.

Comments on this clonotype: The junction departs from the called germline gene at one end, perhaps through a read error. The rearrangement links TRBV10-3 to TRBJ2-7; either TRBD1 or TRBD2 may supply D (5 bases each). Germline lookup yields CDR1 ENHRY and CDR2 SYGVKD. The CDR3 extends over 15 amino acids. The CDR3 here is CAISEPGQGSCEQYF. The CDR3 DNA sequence: TGTGCCATCAGTGAGCCGGGGCAGGGCTCCTGCGAGCAGTACTTC.

The V and J genes are TRBV20-1 and TRBJ1-3; D gene uncertain. Between the trimmed V and J ends, which lost 3 bases and 8 bases, there was a span of 11 bases. Germline values: CDR1 DFQATT, CDR2 SNEGSKA (reference sequence). This CDR3 comprises 12 residues. CDR3 in amino acids: CSASKGWDTIYF. CDR3 coding DNA: TGCAGTGCTAGCAAGGGATGGGACACCATATATTTT.

This chain uses TRBV20-1 with TRBJ1-1, with 9 bases lining up with TRBD1. The germline V gene has CDR1 DFQATT and CDR2 SNEGSKA (reference sequence). J lost 8 bases, V lost 6 bases, and 10 bases had no gene match. The CDR3 is made up of 13 amino acids. The CDR3 DNA reads TGCAGTGCAAACGGACAGGGGAGGTCCGAAGCTTTCTTT. This gives the protein CSANGQGRSEAFF.

This clonotype was recorded many times. The J gene is TRBJ2-1, the V gene TRBV4-1, with a tentative D call TRBD2 (6 bases). V was clipped by 4 bases and J by 12 bases, with 16 bases between them. This CDR3 spans 13 amino acids. Per the germline V gene, CDR1 is MGHRA and CDR2 is YSYEKL. CDR3 amino acids: CASSPMNRRGQFF. CDR3 DNA sequence: TGCGCCAGCAGCCCCATGAACCGGCGGGGGCAGTTCTTC.

This clonotype was seen repeatedly, ten times or more. The chain employs TRBV7-2 and TRBJ1-1; 8 bases map to TRBD1. The CDR3 loop spans 15 amino acids. Trimming took 0 bases from V and 5 from J; bases not matched to a gene: 5. Looked up from germline, CDR1 is SGHTA and CDR2 is FQGNSA. CDR3 residues: CASSLAGQGFTEAFF. In DNA form, the CDR3 reads TGTGCCAGCAGCTTAGCAGGACAGGGTTTTACTGAAGCTTTCTTT.

This clonotype was seen many times. The V call is TRBV5-6, the J call TRBJ1-3, with D hard to call. This CDR3 has 15 amino acids. Trimming left V 0 bases short and J 0 bases short, with 7 bases between. Looked up from germline, CDR1 is SGHDT and CDR2 is YYEEEE. In nucleotides, the CDR3 is TGTGCCAGCAGCTTGGAGGCCTCCTCTGGAAACACCATATATTTT. It encodes CASSLEASSGNTIYF.

This clonotype was recorded only once. The rearrangement links TRBV2 to TRBJ1-2; D gene uncertain. Trimming stripped 8 bases from V and 2 bases from J, with 6 bases between. The CDR3 sequence is 11 residues long. The V gene's germline CDR1 is SNHLY and CDR2 FYNNEI. The CDR3 here is CASGVNYGYTF. Here the CDR3 DNA reads TGTGCCAGCGGGGTAAACTATGGCTACACCTTC.